This T cell receptor beta chain originates from a study of early T cells in non-severe SARS-CoV-2 infection. Looking at the study overall: Bulk RNA isolated from unsorted whole blood underwent sequencing; chains were not paired.

This clonotype was counted at least ten times. The antigen is unknown. MiXCR, applied by TCRdb to the 5' RACE reads, yields one record per CDR3 protein. There are about 33,000 distinct CDR3 sequences in the sample; about 4.7% occur only once, and approximately 8% lies in the top ten. Study-wide results and caveats: Matches to VDJdb favored anti-spike CD8 responses and missed private and CD4 specificities.

This CDR3 region has 12 residues. The V end was cut by 8 bases, the J end by 3 bases, with 11 bases between. The germline V gene encodes CDR1 MNHEY and CDR2 SVGEGT. The chain carries TRBV6-2 or TRBV6-3 and TRBJ2-7, with D possibly TRBD2 on 6 matching bases. The specimen sequenced was whole blood. The TCR originated in an adult who was a healthcare worker with PCR-confirmed SARS-CoV-2 infection or an uninfected control (not recorded which). The CDR3 nucleotides are TGTGCCAGCGGAGGGCAGTACTACGAGCAGTACTTC. Translation: CASGGQYYEQYF.